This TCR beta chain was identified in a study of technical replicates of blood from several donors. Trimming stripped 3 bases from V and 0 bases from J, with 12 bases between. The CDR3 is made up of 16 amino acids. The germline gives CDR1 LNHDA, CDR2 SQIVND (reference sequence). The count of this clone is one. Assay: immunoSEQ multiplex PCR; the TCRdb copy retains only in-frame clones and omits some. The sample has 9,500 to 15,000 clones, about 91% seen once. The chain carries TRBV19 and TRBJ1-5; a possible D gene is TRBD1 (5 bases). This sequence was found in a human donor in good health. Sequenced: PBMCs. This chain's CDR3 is CASSMAGLYSNQPQHF. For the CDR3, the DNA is TGTGCCAGTAGTATGGCGGGACTTTATAGCAATCAGCCCCAGCATTTT.